The sequence of this T cell receptor (beta chain) was determined in a study of CD8 T cells in Susac syndrome. The CDR3 is made up of 14 amino acids. Trimming took 7 bases from V and 8 from J, leaving 21 bases between them. The germline CDR1 and CDR2 sequences are DFQATT and SNEGSKA (reference sequence). The authors reverse transcribed roughly 0.5 to 1 ug RNA with random hexamers. The immunoSEQ assay covered 54 Vbeta and 13 Jbeta segments for CDR3. TCRdb analysed the immunoSEQ multiplex PCR reads with MiXCR anew, one entry per CDR3 protein. The sample records approximately 300,000 distinct CDR3 sequences, roughly 90% being singletons. TCR beta sequencing covered blood CD8+ and CD4+ T cells. Both CD4+ and CD8+ T cells were negatively isolated, and TEMRA cells underwent FACS enrichment.

The TCR comes from a human donor with multiple sclerosis. This chain joins TRBV20-1 and TRBJ2-1; maybe TRBD1 (6 bases). The specimen was CD8+ T cells from PBMCs. CDR3 nucleotide sequence: TGCAGTGAGAGGGTGGGACATCGTCCCCATGAGCAGTTCTTC. It translates to CSERVGHRPHEQFF.